The TCR beta chain under discussion was sequenced for a study of cytomegalovirus exposure and HLA in healthy donors (dated 2017 in TCRdb). Broadly, across the study: An earlier analysis of roughly 570 of the donors reported 250 to 350 Gb of sequence data and 117 million unique TCR beta sequences obtained from roughly 170 million T cells. To predict cytomegalovirus infection status, the study brought together high-throughput TCR immunosequencing, statistical association of individual TCRs with disease status, and machine learning. A separate validation cohort of 100 to 150 different subjects was used in addition to the approximately 670-subject first cohort. All discovery cohort repertoires had been generated using a single sequencing platform. The later analysis used no new phenotypic data to find candidate immune exposures, relying instead on TCR beta sequences and their occurrence across donors. In a later genetic analysis, genome-wide SNP genotypes for about 60% of the 666 donors were used, and that subset was treated as a discovery cohort. The study aimed to test whether cataloging public T cell receptors could reveal signatures of past pathogen exposure. In a later analysis, previously published TCR beta repertoires from more than 500 donors were re-analyzed and high-resolution HLA genotyping was added so that TCR occurrence patterns could be studied. Class I and class II HLA loci were covered by the typing at four-digit resolution. Typing coverage differed by locus: A, B, C, DRB1 and DQB1 were typed in roughly 620-640 donors, DQA1 in approximately 520, DPA1 in 606, and DPB1 in 450 to 490. Several DR-DQ haplotypes were handled as single units for association and clustering, since linkage in the cohort was strong. Donor age, sex, ethnicity and CMV serostatus were collected together with the repertoire data. The genetic ancestry cluster associated with self-reported Caucasian donors included over 65% of the 300 to 450 genotyped donors. The study profiled the T cell repertoires of around 700 subjects by immunosequencing and related them to cytomegalovirus serostatus. An earlier analysis of approximately 580 of the donors used high-throughput TCR beta sequencing to judge whether each TCR beta V gene segment behaved as functional or pseudogenic. On average, approximately 250,000 unique TCR beta nucleotide sequences were sequenced per donor among 398 genotyped donors of the cohort, with roughly 18% of those sequences being non-productive. An early release covering 500 to 750 HLA-typed donors comprised roughly 300 gigabases of sequencing data and roughly 86 million unique TCR sequences. Here is what the overall study found, with its caveats: In the study, approximately 150 TCR beta chains were listed as associated with cytomegalovirus. In an earlier analysis of around 600 of the donors, most TCR beta V segments were observed in productive rearrangements about 87% or about 30% of the time, broadly matching IMGT annotations. Strong co-occurrence of HLA alleles, especially DR and DQ, made assigning TCR associations to individual alleles difficult. Correlated functional status among segregating V segments might reflect linkage disequilibrium, but an unknown experimental factor could not be ruled out. HLA typing was unavailable for some donors at each locus, so association tests used only the typed subset. A later genetic analysis reported fewer N-insertions in productive TCRs among donors in an Asian-associated ancestry cluster than the roughly 650-donor mean. An association between a missense DCLRE1C variant and V-gene and J-gene trimming of TCR beta chains was found in a later genetic analysis and replicated in an independent cohort. Immune exposure information for the cohort was limited to CMV serostatus. According to a later analysis, parvovirus B19, influenza, CMV and Epstein-Barr virus appeared linked to several top co-occurrence clusters. According to a later analysis, most CMV-associated TCR beta chains appeared to be HLA-restricted, and the HLA associations seemed to be driven largely by CMV exposure. A further reported finding was that TCR beta sequences accurately predicted the HLA-A and HLA-B alleles for most subjects in the first cohort. In both the original and validation cohorts, the classifier was reported to diagnose cytomegalovirus status with high specificity and sensitivity. In this cohort, only TCR beta chains were sequenced, and detectable features were limited by the absence of alpha or paired-chain data. The sequencing pipeline was judged likely to have produced a cluster of highly shared sequence variants as a technical artifact. According to a later analysis, TCR association rates differed among HLA loci, with DRB1 alleles showing the most associated TCRs and HLA-C alleles showing the fewest. Because counts were too low, 15 to 20 rarely observed V segments, including chromosome 9 orphons, were excluded from the earlier analysis of 587 of the donors. Most TCR sequences were seen in very few donors, while some public TCRs were found in many individuals. Compared with equally common non-associated chains, HLA-associated TCR beta chains in a later analysis were more clonally expanded and had lower generation probabilities. In a later analysis, about 16,000 TCR beta sequences were associated with specific HLA alleles at a false discovery rate of 0.05. In vitro tests confirmed that three of the cytomegalovirus-associated TCR beta chains recognize cytomegalovirus antigens. Sequencing depth was assumed to be roughly uniform across donors in the presence/absence analyses, though that assumption may not hold. It was suggested by the authors that the approach could potentially be generalized to other disease states and immunological phenotypes.

The cohort consisted of approximately 690 healthy bone marrow donors. Cohort members were all nominally healthy when sampled, although unrecorded immune exposures were likely present. The donor was CMV seropositive and belonged to the group of more than 250 seropositive cohort members. A peripheral blood sample was provided by each donor, and peripheral blood mononuclear cells were used for TCR beta sequencing. The Qiagen DNeasy Blood Extraction Kit was used to extract genomic DNA from the blood cell samples. With respect to this clone: Its antigen is not yet known. Base qualities are not recorded, but no much larger clone differs from it by a single base.

Library method: the immunoSEQ multiplex PCR assay. For the multiplex PCR, a mixture combining 60 forward primers for TCR Vbeta segments and 13 reverse primers for TCR Jbeta segments was used. A multiplex PCR assay on genomic DNA amplified the CDR3 region of rearranged TCR beta genes. Amplified TCR beta libraries were sequenced as 87-base-pair reads on the Illumina HiSeq System. Under the source paper's analysis protocol: A later analysis tallied approximately 87 million unique TCR beta chains across the 600 to 700 repertoires, and about 12 million of those chains were shared by two or more donors. Raw reads were error-corrected and collapsed into unique sequences by a nearest-neighbor algorithm in which closely related sequences were merged to remove PCR and sequencing errors. To assign V, D and J gene segments, CDR3 sequences were aligned to IMGT reference sequences. For a sequence to be retained, at least a six-nucleotide match to both a V gene segment and a J gene segment was required. Rearrangements were called productive when the CDR3 lacked stop codons and stayed in frame with V and J; all others were non-productive. CDR3 was defined by IMGT convention, running from the second conserved V-encoded cysteine to the conserved J-encoded phenylalanine. In an earlier analysis of 500 to 650 of the donors, sequences lacking an unambiguous match to a single V gene segment were excluded. In an earlier analysis of some 590 of the donors, a V segment was called functional when productive rearrangements were above 56.7%, and segregating when the standard deviation between donors exceeded 5%. A statistical classification framework was developed to diagnose cytomegalovirus status using the catalog of TCR beta chain sequences. In a later analysis, V and J genes were assigned by comparing TCR nucleotide sequences against IMGT/GENE-DB human TR gene sequences. The TCRdist pipeline was used in a later analysis to assign CDR3 sequences and most-parsimonious VDJ recombination scenarios. A later analysis defined each TCR beta chain by its CDR3 amino acid sequence plus V-gene family, and excluded reads lacking a unique V-gene family. To address suspected cross-contamination and a sequencing artifact, a later analysis removed 450 to 700 highly shared, low-generation-probability nucleotide sequences. In a later analysis, a clonal expansion index for each public chain was calculated from normalized within-repertoire ranks of inferred template counts. Generation probabilities in a later analysis came from a VDJ recombination model fitted to out-of-frame rearrangements, and those results were checked against IGoR. In a later analysis, hypergeometric tests were used to score TCR-TCR, TCR-HLA and TCR-CMV co-occurrence, with a repertoire-size bias correction applied to TCR pairs. In a later analysis, false discovery rates were estimated by permuting HLA or CMV assignments 20 times. In a later analysis, co-occurring TCRs were grouped using DBSCAN, with TCRdist sequence similarity added in when clustering inside HLA-allele-positive subsets. Repertoires with fewer than 30,000 or more than 120,000 public chains were left out of co-occurrence clustering, as were five repertoires with anomalous nucleotide sharing. TCRdb stores this immuneACCESS table with in-frame sequences only. Part of the clones is absent; in the studies checked, under half of the shortfall reflects unresolved V genes, and no reason is known for the rest. For V, J and clone size, that table is used; D and trimming come from the DNA. In all, the sample holds roughly 120,000 clones, and around 77% of those were seen once. Roughly 13% of the sample is taken by the ten largest.

The receptor comes from a middle-aged woman in good health and CMV-seropositive. Sample: PBMCs.

This receptor carries the CDR3 CASCATGIGRDEQFF. The DNA sequence is as follows: TGTGCCAGCTGTGCGACAGGGATCGGTAGGGATGAGCAGTTCTTC. The V and J segments used are TRBV14 and TRBJ2-1, with 7 bases in between that match TRBD1. Trimming accounts for 8 bases at V and 8 bases at J, while the number of junction bases matched to no gene is 15. Taken from cysteine to phenylalanine, the CDR3 has 15 residues. The only DNA kept is the CDR3, 45 bases in frame from the first base. CDR1 and CDR2 are drawn from the germline V gene: SGHDN, FVKESK.